These 27 T cell receptor beta chains came from one sample sequenced in a study of T cell responses to AZD1222 COVID-19 vaccine. Profiling relied on immunoSEQ multiplex PCR, and the TCRdb table lists in-frame clones only, not all of them. This table holds approximately 93,000 clones, roughly nine tenths found once. The sequenced sample was peripheral blood, obtained 28 days after the second AZD1222 dose. The origin of the receptors is an adult who received the AZD1222 COVID-19 vaccine.

The chain carries TRBV19 and TRBJ1-5, with a possible D match to TRBD1 (6 bases). CDR3 length: 15 amino acids. Looked up from germline, CDR1 is LNHDA and CDR2 is SQIVND (reference sequence). Trimming shortened V by 7 bases and J by 5 bases, and 18 bases separated the two germline ends. The CDR3 sequence: CASTPGAGEYQPQHF. The CDR3 nucleotides read TGTGCCAGTACCCCAGGGGCAGGGGAGTATCAGCCCCAGCATTTT.

The V call is TRBV19, the J call TRBJ1-5; a weak D match, TRBD1 (5 bases). The CDR3 covers 13 residues. Trimming removed 8 bases at V and 6 bases at J, with 14 bases between. Germline CDR1 reads LNHDA; CDR2 reads SQIVND (reference sequence). DNA of the CDR3: TGTGCCAGTGGTGACCAGGGAAGTCAGCCCCAGCATTTT. Translating gives CASGDQGSQPQHF.

This clone appeared a single time. V and J are TRBV12-3 or TRBV12-4 and TRBJ2-7; possible D gene TRBD1, 7 bases. V lost 7 bases and J lost 5, with 12 bases in between. This CDR3 has 12 residues. The CDR3 spells CASTPGGHEQYF. The CDR3 nucleotides are TGTGCCAGCACACCAGGGGGGCACGAGCAGTACTTC.

This chain uses TRBV11-2 with TRBJ1-2, with D unclear. Germline CDR1 reads SGHAT; CDR2 reads FQNNGV. This CDR3 has 15 amino acids. V shed 2 bases and J shed 2 bases, with 12 bases lying between them. CDR3 DNA: TGTGCCAGCAGCTTAACCCCAACAGTGAACTATGGCTACACCTTC. This codes for CASSLTPTVNYGYTF.

This clone was seen more than once but under ten times. The V and J genes are TRBV7-9 and TRBJ2-7; TRBD1 is a possible D gene (6 bases). The ends were cut back, 4 bases at V and 7 bases at J, with 17 bases in the middle. The CDR3 loop spans 14 amino acids. Germline V gene lookup returns CDR1 SEHNR and CDR2 FQNEAQ (reference sequence). CDR3 amino acids: CASSSRTAPGEQYV. For the CDR3, the DNA is TGTGCCAGCAGCTCGAGGACAGCGCCAGGGGAGCAGTACGTC.

The J gene is TRBJ1-3, the V gene TRBV19, with TRBD1 identical over 8 bases. V was pared by 8 bases and J by 4 bases, with 4 bases of the junction left unmatched. The CDR3 totals 13 residues. Germline values: CDR1 LNHDA, CDR2 SQIVND (reference sequence). The CDR3: CASQDRGGNTIYF. CDR3 DNA: TGTGCCAGTCAAGACAGGGGAGGAAACACCATATATTTT.

This chain joins TRBV7-6 and TRBJ2-1, with 11 bases fitting TRBD1. This CDR3 spans 15 amino acids. The germline V gene encodes CDR1 SGHVS and CDR2 FNYEAQ. Unmatched junction bases numbered 6, after V lost 1 base and J lost 10 bases. For the CDR3, the DNA is TGTGCCAGCAGCTTAGGCGGACAGGGGGCGGGCGAGCAGTTCTTC. Translation: CASSLGGQGAGEQFF. The full variable domain, in which reference TRBV7-6 and TRBJ2-1 provide the parts outside the CDR3, is GAGVSQSPRYKVTKRGQDVALRCDPISGHVSLYWYRQALGQGPEFLTYFNYEAQQDKSGLPNDRFSAERPEGSISTLTIQRTEQRDSAMYRCASSLGGQGAGEQFFGPGTRLTVL.

DNA of the CDR3: TGTGCCAGCAGCCATGAAACAGGGGGCTGGGAAAAACTGTTTTTT. It is translated as CASSHETGGWEKLFF. This rearrangement joins TRBV3-1 (or the pseudogene TRBV3-2) to TRBJ1-4; 9 nucleotides line up with TRBD1. The trim removed 3 bases at V and 8 bases at J, leaving 7 bases unmatched. Per the germline V gene, CDR1 is LGHDT and CDR2 is YNNKEL (reference sequence). The CDR3 loop spans 15 amino acids.

The chain is built from TRBV7-9 and TRBJ2-7; D gene unclear. V was pared by 1 base and J by 1 base, with 5 bases between. The germline CDR1 and CDR2 sequences are SEHNR and FQNEAQ (reference sequence). The CDR3 has 13 residues. The CDR3 DNA follows: TGTGCCAGCAGCTTAGATGGGTCCTACGAGCAGTACGTC. Its protein product is CASSLDGSYEQYV.

This chain links TRBV19 with TRBJ2-3, with D perhaps matching TRBD2 (5 bases). This CDR3 is built from 13 residues. Germline CDR1 is LNHDA and CDR2 is SQIVND (reference sequence). Between the trimmed V and J ends, which lost 10 bases and 8 bases, there was a span of 19 bases. For the CDR3, the DNA is TGTGCCACCAGTCCGGTAGTCGGAGGTACGCAGTATTTT. Amino acid sequence: CATSPVVGGTQYF.

This chain joins TRBV5-1 and TRBJ1-2; D not certain. The CDR3 has 15 residues. Germline lookup yields CDR1 SGHRS and CDR2 YFSETQ. V was trimmed by 4 bases and J by 8 bases, leaving 21 bases between them. CDR3 in amino acids: CASSLTPTSTSGYTF. Written as DNA, the CDR3 is TGCGCCAGCAGCCTGACTCCGACCAGCACATCGGGCTACACCTTC.

The chain employs TRBV6-6 and TRBJ1-1; possible D gene TRBD1, 5 bases. The germline CDR1 and CDR2 sequences are MNHNY and SVGAGI (reference sequence). This CDR3 contains 13 residues. V was trimmed by 6 bases and J by 0 bases, leaving 8 bases between them. DNA of the CDR3: TGTGCCAGCAGAGACAGACTGAACACTGAAGCTTTCTTT. Its translation: CASRDRLNTEAFF.

This clone showed up just a few times. The V call is TRBV5-6, the J call TRBJ2-7; D is unclear. Germline V gene sequence: CDR1 SGHDT, CDR2 YYEEEE. The CDR3 runs 15 residues. The germline V and J ends were trimmed by 0 bases and 1 base, with 11 bases remaining between them. The chain's CDR3 is CASSLEHRPSYEQYF. The CDR3 region has the DNA TGTGCCAGCAGCTTGGAACATCGACCTTCCTACGAGCAGTACTTC. Variable domain in full (rest from reference TRBV5-6 and TRBJ2-7): DAGVTQSPTHLIKTRGQQVTLRCSPKSGHDTVSWYQQALGQGPQFIFQYYEEEERQRGNFPDRFSGHQFPNYSSELNVNALLLGDSALYLCASSLEHRPSYEQYFGPGTRLTVT.

The chain uses TRBV9 and TRBJ2-1; the D gene is possibly TRBD1 (6 bases). The V end was cut by 4 bases, the J end by 2 bases, with 13 bases between. The V gene's germline CDR1 is SGDLS and CDR2 YYNGEE. CDR3 size: 15 residues. This CDR3 reads CASSPRSGAYNEQFF. The CDR3 DNA reads TGTGCCAGCAGCCCGCGGTCAGGGGCCTACAATGAGCAGTTCTTC.

This sequence joins TRBV7-3 and TRBJ2-1, with D perhaps matching TRBD1 or TRBD2 (6 bases each). Germline CDR1 SGHTA, CDR2 FQGTGA. The CDR3 consists of 15 residues. The V and J ends lost 5 bases and 4 bases respectively, with 15 bases between them. CDR3 coding DNA: TGTGCCAGCAGCCCGAGTGGGGGGCCGTACAATGAGCAGTTCTTC. Translated, it gives CASSPSGGPYNEQFF.

This chain joins TRBV2 and TRBJ2-3, with a weak D call TRBD1 (5 bases). This CDR3 is built from 13 residues. From germline, CDR1 is SNHLY and CDR2 FYNNEI. Trimming pared 7 bases from V and 4 bases from J, leaving 12 bases between. In DNA, the CDR3 is TGTGCCAGCAAGGGGATTGCTGCAGATACGCAGTATTTT. It encodes CASKGIAADTQYF.

Only one count was recorded for this clone. J is TRBJ1-2 and V is TRBV28; D remains ambiguous. The germline gives CDR1 MDHEN, CDR2 SYDVKM. Between the trimmed V and J ends, which lost 3 bases and 5 bases, there was a span of 22 bases. The CDR3 is 17 amino acids. The CDR3 spells CASSFGYTGSATYGYTF. The CDR3 DNA follows: TGTGCCAGCAGTTTTGGGTACACCGGGAGCGCCACATATGGCTACACCTTC.

A word on this clone: Sequence at one end of the junction differs from germline and may be a read error. This chain joins TRBV12-3 or TRBV12-4 and TRBJ1-2; a possible D gene is TRBD1 (6 bases). The CDR3 has 13 residues. CDR3 sequence reads: CASSDTGTRGHSF. CDR3 DNA sequence: TGTGCCAGCAGTGATACCGGGACAAGGGGACATTCCTTC.

The V call is TRBV28, the J call TRBJ2-7; 9 bases line up with TRBD1. The germline V gene encodes CDR1 MDHEN and CDR2 SYDVKM. The CDR3 consists of 13 residues. V was pared by 5 bases and J by 6 bases, with 5 bases of the junction left unmatched. The CDR3 sequence is CASSPQGAAEQYF. As DNA, the CDR3 is TGTGCCAGCAGTCCACAGGGGGCGGCCGAGCAGTACTTC.

This chain uses TRBV27 with TRBJ2-2; D uncertain. The CDR3 loop spans 13 amino acids. Germline assignment: CDR1 MNHEY and CDR2 SMNVEV (reference sequence). The ends were cut back, 3 bases at V and 4 bases at J, with 6 bases in the middle. The CDR3 protein is CASSFIGTGELFF. The CDR3, as DNA: TGTGCCAGCAGTTTTATAGGCACCGGGGAGCTGTTTTTT.

This clone was recorded once. V and J are TRBV6-5 and TRBJ2-7; 11 nucleotides agree with TRBD2. This CDR3 has 13 residues. Losses at the gene ends were 6 bases for V and 5 bases for J; bases not matched to a gene: 3. CDR1 is MNHEY, CDR2 SVGAGI, per germline. CDR3 bases: TGTGCCAGCAGATCGACTAGCGGGGACGAGCAGTACTTC. Translated: CASRSTSGDEQYF.

The chain carries TRBV14 and TRBJ1-2; D not certain. V lost 2 bases to trimming and J lost 5 bases, with 12 bases between them. CDR3 length: 14 amino acids. CDR1 is SGHDN and CDR2 is FVKESK in the germline V gene. The CDR3, as DNA: TGTGCCAGCAGCCAATTTCCAGAAGTATATGGCTACACCTTC. Amino acids: CASSQFPEVYGYTF.

The rearrangement joins TRBV5-6 to TRBJ2-5; D is uncertain. The CDR3 runs to 15 residues. Germline CDR1 is SGHDT and CDR2 is YYEEEE. Trimming removed 4 bases at V and 4 bases at J, with 17 bases between. The CDR3 nucleotides are TGTGCCAGCAGCCAACAAGGAGTGATCGGAGAGACCCAGTACTTC. It specifies CASSQQGVIGETQYF.

This sequence joins TRBV3-1 (or the pseudogene TRBV3-2) and TRBJ1-5, with D possibly being TRBD1 (5 bases). The CDR3 totals 12 residues. The germline gives CDR1 LGHDT, CDR2 YNNKEL (reference sequence). The germline V and J ends were trimmed by 0 bases and 11 bases, with 8 bases remaining between them. In DNA, the CDR3 is TGTGCCAGCAGCCAAGATCGGGGGGCCCAGCATTTT. Protein product: CASSQDRGAQHF.

In its sample, this clone was seen once. The chain links TRBV11-1 to TRBJ1-1; TRBD1 matches 7 bases. The germline V gene encodes CDR1 SGHAT and CDR2 FQDESV (reference sequence). J gave up 11 bases and V 5 bases, and 11 bases lay outside the gene matches. The CDR3 extends over 13 amino acids. CDR3 nucleotide sequence: TGTGCCAGCAGCCTCCAGACAGGGCCGCATGCTTTCTTT. Amino acids: CASSLQTGPHAFF.

This clone was picked up one time. The rearrangement links TRBV6-5 to TRBJ2-7; D remains ambiguous. Germline loops: CDR1 MNHEY, CDR2 SVGAGI. The CDR3 totals 13 residues. Trimming pared 6 bases from V and 0 bases from J, leaving 9 bases between. The CDR3 reads CASRYLVSYEQYV. In DNA, the CDR3 is TGTGCCAGCAGGTACCTAGTCTCCTACGAGCAGTACGTC.

The V and J genes are TRBV6-5 and TRBJ2-7; D not resolved. CDR3 length: 14 residues. From germline, CDR1 is MNHEY and CDR2 SVGAGI. Trimming left V 0 bases short and J 6 bases short, with 12 bases between. CDR3 DNA sequence: TGTGCCAGCAGTTACTCGAGCTTCCCGACCGAGCAGTACTTC. This gives the protein CASSYSSFPTEQYF.